This is a list of T cell receptor beta chains from one sample in a study of T cell responses to AZD1222 COVID-19 vaccine. Data came from immunoSEQ multiplex PCR; TCRdb stores just in-frame clones and leaves some out. Of roughly 150,000 clones in the sample, 88% were seen once. The sequencing here drew on peripheral blood, taken on day 0 of AZD1222 vaccination. These receptors all stem from an adult in good health. Both conserved end residues are part of each CDR3. Each record gives: CDR3 DNA, CDR3 protein, V gene, clone size, J gene, D gene. The D gene is left open where the match is weak. The listing skips clone size in some rows; elsewhere it reads once, few, many or a size class.

CDR3nt: TGTGCCAGCAAGACAGGGGATACGACTAACTATGGCTACACCTTC; CDR3aa: CASKTGDTTNYGYTF; v_gene: TRBV28; abundance: .; j_gene: TRBJ1-2; d_gene: TRBD1
CDR3nt: TGCAGCGTCATAAAGGAGGGGGCGGGACTCTTCAATGAGCAGTTCTTC; CDR3aa: CSVIKEGAGLFNEQFF; v_gene: TRBV29-1; abundance: once; j_gene: TRBJ2-1; d_gene: .
CDR3nt: TGTGCCAGTAGTCCCCAGACCGGGACAGGGGTTTCCTACGAGCAGTACTTC; CDR3aa: CASSPQTGTGVSYEQYF; v_gene: TRBV19; abundance: .; j_gene: TRBJ2-7; d_gene: TRBD1
CDR3nt: TGTGCCAGCAGCTTAGAGCAGTCCTATAATTCACCCCTCCACTTT; CDR3aa: CASSLEQSYNSPLHF; v_gene: TRBV7-3; abundance: .; j_gene: TRBJ1-6; d_gene: .
CDR3nt: TGTGCCAGCAGCCAACCACAGGGTTTCGAGCAGTACTTC; CDR3aa: CASSQPQGFEQYF; v_gene: TRBV7-2; abundance: .; j_gene: TRBJ2-7; d_gene: .
CDR3nt: TGCAGTGCCGCGCTGAACACTGAAGCTTTCTTT; CDR3aa: CSAALNTEAFF; v_gene: TRBV20-1; abundance: .; j_gene: TRBJ1-1; d_gene: .
CDR3nt: TGTGCCAGCAGTTACGGACAGGTGGATCTCTACGAGCAGTACTTC; CDR3aa: CASSYGQVDLYEQYF; v_gene: TRBV6-6; abundance: .; j_gene: TRBJ2-7; d_gene: TRBD1
CDR3nt: TGTGCCAGCAGTTTAGCGGGACTAGCGGGGGAGCCGGGGCAGTATTTT; CDR3aa: CASSLAGLAGEPGQYF; v_gene: TRBV27; abundance: .; j_gene: TRBJ2-3; d_gene: TRBD2
CDR3nt: TGTGCCAGCACTAACGAAACACCGAGGGGCAATCAGCCCCAGCATTTT; CDR3aa: CASTNETPRGNQPQHF; v_gene: TRBV2; abundance: .; j_gene: TRBJ1-5; d_gene: .
CDR3nt: TGTGCCATCAGTGAGTCGACGGGCAGTGAAGCTTTCTTT; CDR3aa: CAISESTGSEAFF; v_gene: TRBV10-3; abundance: once; j_gene: TRBJ1-1; d_gene: .
CDR3nt: TGCAGCGTTGAATCGGTTGCGACAGGGCCTAGCTCCTACGAGCAGTACTTC; CDR3aa: CSVESVATGPSSYEQYF; v_gene: TRBV29-1; abundance: .; j_gene: TRBJ2-7; d_gene: TRBD1
CDR3nt: TGTGCCAGCAGCTTAGGAGTACTAGCGGGAGTAGGAGAGACCCAGTACTTC; CDR3aa: CASSLGVLAGVGETQYF; v_gene: TRBV7-2; abundance: .; j_gene: TRBJ2-5; d_gene: TRBD2
CDR3nt: TGTGCCACCCTGACAGGGGGCCTTATCACGGATGAAGCTTTCTTT; CDR3aa: CATLTGGLITDEAFF; v_gene: TRBV7-8; abundance: .; j_gene: TRBJ1-1; d_gene: TRBD1
CDR3nt: TGTGCCAGCAGCTTAGTGGGGCCGAACACCGGGGAGCTGTTTTTT; CDR3aa: CASSLVGPNTGELFF; v_gene: TRBV7-2; abundance: .; j_gene: TRBJ2-2; d_gene: .
CDR3nt: TGTGCCAGCAGCTCCTCGGTAATCACAGGGCTGGCCCCCCATGGCTACACCTTC; CDR3aa: CASSSSVITGLAPHGYTF; v_gene: TRBV5-4; abundance: .; j_gene: TRBJ1-2; d_gene: .
CDR3nt: TGTGCCAGAGCTCAGGGGGCGTTTGGCCACACTGAAGCTTTCTTT; CDR3aa: CARAQGAFGHTEAFF; v_gene: TRBV2; abundance: .; j_gene: TRBJ1-1; d_gene: TRBD1
CDR3nt: TGTGCCAGCAGTGACAGGGCGGGAAATCAGCCCCAGCATTTT; CDR3aa: CASSDRAGNQPQHF; v_gene: TRBV2; abundance: .; j_gene: TRBJ1-5; d_gene: .
CDR3nt: TGTGCCAGCAGCGTAGACCCAGGGATGAACACTGAAGCTTTCTTT; CDR3aa: CASSVDPGMNTEAFF; v_gene: TRBV9; abundance: few; j_gene: TRBJ1-1; d_gene: .
CDR3nt: TGCAGCGTTGAAGCCCGGGGGACAGGGGCCTACGAGCAGTACTTC; CDR3aa: CSVEARGTGAYEQYF; v_gene: TRBV29-1; abundance: .; j_gene: TRBJ2-7; d_gene: TRBD1
CDR3nt: TGTGCCAGCAGCCCAGGACAGCACTTACGAGAGCAGTACTTC; CDR3aa: CASSPGQHLREQYF; v_gene: TRBV6-5; abundance: .; j_gene: TRBJ2-7; d_gene: .
CDR3nt: TGTGCCAGCAGCCCTCAAGGAAGGGGATCCGAGCAGTACTTC; CDR3aa: CASSPQGRGSEQYF; v_gene: TRBV7-2; abundance: once; j_gene: TRBJ2-7; d_gene: .
CDR3nt: TGCGCCAGCAGCCAAGTCCCATCAGCAGAGACCCAGTACTTC; CDR3aa: CASSQVPSAETQYF; v_gene: TRBV4-1; abundance: .; j_gene: TRBJ2-5; d_gene: .
CDR3nt: TGTGCCAGCAGCAAAGAGGGCGGACAGATCAACTATGGCTACACCTTC; CDR3aa: CASSKEGGQINYGYTF; v_gene: TRBV21-1; abundance: once; j_gene: TRBJ1-2; d_gene: .
CDR3nt: TGTGCCAGCTCACCTTTGACGGGGGGCTATGGCTACACCTTC; CDR3aa: CASSPLTGGYGYTF; v_gene: TRBV18; abundance: once; j_gene: TRBJ1-2; d_gene: .
CDR3nt: TGTGCCAGCTCACCCCCGGGACTCCGTAACAATCAGCCCCAGCATTTT; CDR3aa: CASSPPGLRNNQPQHF; v_gene: TRBV18; abundance: once; j_gene: TRBJ1-5; d_gene: .
CDR3nt: TGTGCCAGCAGTGAAGGTGTGGGCACTGAAGCTTTCTTT; CDR3aa: CASSEGVGTEAFF; v_gene: TRBV6-4; abundance: once; j_gene: TRBJ1-1; d_gene: .
CDR3nt: TGTGCCAGCAGCCTAAACTTGGGGTCACCCCTCCACTTT; CDR3aa: CASSLNLGSPLHF; v_gene: TRBV5-5; abundance: .; j_gene: TRBJ1-6; d_gene: .
CDR3nt: TGTGCCAGCTCACGGCTTAGGGACAGGACAGATACGCAGTATTTT; CDR3aa: CASSRLRDRTDTQYF; v_gene: TRBV18; abundance: .; j_gene: TRBJ2-3; d_gene: TRBD1
CDR3nt: TGTGCCAGCAGCAATCGCCGGGGCGTGAACACTGAAGCTTTCTTT; CDR3aa: CASSNRRGVNTEAFF; v_gene: TRBV7-9; abundance: .; j_gene: TRBJ1-1; d_gene: .
CDR3nt: TGTGCCAGCAGTTACGGGACACCGAACACTGAAGCTTTCTTT; CDR3aa: CASSYGTPNTEAFF; v_gene: TRBV6-2/TRBV6-3; abundance: .; j_gene: TRBJ1-1; d_gene: .
CDR3nt: TGTGCCAGCAGTTACCCGGGTTCCGGGGAGCTGTTTTTT; CDR3aa: CASSYPGSGELFF; v_gene: TRBV6-2/TRBV6-3; abundance: .; j_gene: TRBJ2-2; d_gene: .
CDR3nt: TGTGCCAGCAGAGGGGGGAGCGAAGCTTTCTTT; CDR3aa: CASRGGSEAFF; v_gene: TRBV3-1/TRBV3-2; abundance: .; j_gene: TRBJ1-1; d_gene: .
CDR3nt: TGCGCCAGCAGCTTGGAGACAGGTTACCAAGCTTTCTTT; CDR3aa: CASSLETGYQAFF; v_gene: TRBV5-1; abundance: .; j_gene: TRBJ1-1; d_gene: .
CDR3nt: TGTGCCAGTAGACGCTACCCGACTAGCGGGGGGATTCTTCCCTACAATGAGCAGTTCTTC; CDR3aa: CASRRYPTSGGILPYNEQFF; v_gene: TRBV19; abundance: .; j_gene: TRBJ2-1; d_gene: TRBD2
CDR3nt: TGTGCCAGCAGCGTAGAGGGAGGACTCGCTAATGAGCAGTTCTTC; CDR3aa: CASSVEGGLANEQFF; v_gene: TRBV9; abundance: .; j_gene: TRBJ2-1; d_gene: .
CDR3nt: TGTGCCAGCAGCATGGGACTTCCCCCCTACGAGCAGTACTTC; CDR3aa: CASSMGLPPYEQYF; v_gene: TRBV13; abundance: .; j_gene: TRBJ2-7; d_gene: .
CDR3nt: TGTGCCAGCAGTTACTTGGGCAGGGTGAACACTGAAGCTTTCTTT; CDR3aa: CASSYLGRVNTEAFF; v_gene: TRBV6-6; abundance: once; j_gene: TRBJ1-1; d_gene: .
CDR3nt: TGTGCCAGCAGTTACTCGGACAGGGTGAGTCAGCCCCAGCATTTT; CDR3aa: CASSYSDRVSQPQHF; v_gene: TRBV6-2/TRBV6-3; abundance: many; j_gene: TRBJ1-5; d_gene: TRBD1
CDR3nt: TGTGCCACCAGTGACGACGGACAGGGTCTTGGCAATGAGCAGTTCTTC; CDR3aa: CATSDDGQGLGNEQFF; v_gene: TRBV24-1; abundance: .; j_gene: TRBJ2-1; d_gene: TRBD1
CDR3nt: TGTGCCAGCAGCTTGTCAGGACAGGGGGCCGCAGATACGCAGTATTTT; CDR3aa: CASSLSGQGAADTQYF; v_gene: TRBV5-6; abundance: .; j_gene: TRBJ2-3; d_gene: TRBD1
CDR3nt: TGTGCCAGCAGGACAGGGGGCTGGTACGAGCAGTACTTC; CDR3aa: CASRTGGWYEQYF; v_gene: TRBV6-5; abundance: .; j_gene: TRBJ2-7; d_gene: TRBD1
CDR3nt: TGTGCCAGCAGCCGACAGGCCTCCTCCCCGTCACCCCTCCACTTT; CDR3aa: CASSRQASSPSPLHF; v_gene: TRBV9; abundance: .; j_gene: TRBJ1-6; d_gene: .
CDR3nt: TGTGCCAGCACCCTCTTCGGGGGTCGCGGCTACACCTTC; CDR3aa: CASTLFGGRGYTF; v_gene: TRBV5-5; abundance: .; j_gene: TRBJ1-2; d_gene: .
CDR3nt: TGTGCCAGCAACCGACAGGCCCGTGGCTATGGCTACACCTTC; CDR3aa: CASNRQARGYGYTF; v_gene: TRBV2; abundance: .; j_gene: TRBJ1-2; d_gene: .
CDR3nt: TGTGCCTGGGAGCGGGAGGGCCGCAATGAGCAGTTCTTC; CDR3aa: CAWEREGRNEQFF; v_gene: TRBV30; abundance: .; j_gene: TRBJ2-1; d_gene: TRBD2